The 27 T cell receptor beta chains in this list originate from one sample, sequenced in a study of vaccination and CD4 T cells after COVID-19. These TCRs are of unknown antigen specificity. With the Oncomine TCR Beta short-read assay, DNA from cultured CD4+ T cells was sequenced. TCRdb re-called the PCR reads with MiXCR, one entry per CDR3 protein. Of about 23,000 distinct CDR3 sequences listed, roughly 50% are singletons. Treatment specified: roughly 11-day PBMC culture with coronavirus spike peptide pools or control peptides (ViraFEST assay). The sequenced material came from CD4+ T cells from blood, cultured in vitro. The receptors stem from a human donor who had recovered from COVID-19.

This clonotype was seen only a few times. This chain links TRBV7-8 with TRBJ2-2, with a tentative D call TRBD1 (6 bases). Trimming took 5 bases from V and 4 from J, leaving 17 bases between them. CDR1 and CDR2 (germline): SGHVS, FQNEAQ. The CDR3 is made up of 16 amino acids. This CDR3 is CASSPRPQGSTGELFF. The CDR3 DNA reads TGTGCCAGCAGCCCCCGACCACAGGGCAGCACCGGGGAGCTGTTTTTT.

The chain carries TRBV2 and TRBJ2-5; D not resolved. V gave up 5 bases and J gave up 5 bases, with 12 bases separating them. CDR3 length equals 13 residues. Per germline, CDR1 SNHLY and CDR2 FYNNEI. The CDR3 bases are TGTGCCAGCAGTTCTGGACGAGCGGAGACCCAGTACTTC. Its translation is CASSSGRAETQYF.

This clonotype appeared once. The chain employs TRBV12-3 or TRBV12-4 and TRBJ2-1; 8 nucleotides match TRBD1. V gave up 2 bases and J gave up 4 bases; unmatched junction bases: 7. The CDR3 length is 16 residues. The CDR3 coding sequence is TGTGCCAGCAGTTTAATGGGACAGGCTAAATACAATGAGCAGTTCTTC. It translates to CASSLMGQAKYNEQFF.

This chain links TRBV6-1 with TRBJ1-2, with unresolved D. V lost 8 bases and J lost 0, with 4 bases in between. This CDR3 comprises 11 residues. Germline V gene lookup returns CDR1 MNHNS and CDR2 SASEGT. CDR3 nucleotide sequence: TGTGCCAGCTACACTAACTATGGCTACACCTTC. It is translated as CASYTNYGYTF.

This clonotype came up a few times. The gene calls are TRBV7-2 and TRBJ2-7, with D uncertain. V lost 5 bases, J lost 0 bases, and 11 bases lay in between. In germline, CDR1 is SGHTA, CDR2 FQGNSA. CDR3 size: 14 residues. CDR3 DNA: TGTGCCAGCAGCACAGACTGGAGCTCCTACGAGCAGTACTTC. This codes for CASSTDWSSYEQYF.

This clonotype has only one observation. The V gene is TRBV11-2, the J gene TRBJ2-7, with TRBD2 identical over 8 bases. This CDR3 is 15 amino acids long. Per the germline V gene, CDR1 is SGHAT and CDR2 is FQNNGV. V was clipped by 5 bases and J by 5 bases; unmatched bases: 11. The CDR3 reads CASSDWGLGDHEQYF. Written as DNA, the CDR3 is TGTGCCAGCAGCGATTGGGGACTAGGGGACCACGAGCAGTACTTC. Together with reference TRBV11-2 and TRBJ2-7, the CDR3 gives the full variable domain: EAGVAQSPRYKIIEKRQSVAFWCNPISGHATLYWYQQILGQGPKLLIQFQNNGVVDDSQLPKDRFSAERLKGVDSTLKIQPAKLEDSAVYLCASSDWGLGDHEQYFGPGTRLTVT.

This chain links TRBV7-3 with TRBJ2-2, with 8 nucleotides matching TRBD1. Germline V gives CDR1 SGHTA, CDR2 FQGTGA. J was trimmed by 2 bases and V by 5 bases; bases with no gene match: 7. The CDR3 has 16 amino acids. CDR3 sequence: CASSTEDRVNTGELFF. The CDR3 DNA is TGTGCCAGCAGCACCGAGGACAGGGTAAACACCGGGGAGCTGTTTTTT. Using reference TRBV7-3 and TRBJ2-2 for the parts outside the CDR3, the full variable domain is GAGVSQTPSNKVTEKGKYVELRCDPISGHTALYWYRQSLGQGPEFLIYFQGTGAADDSGLPNDRFFAVRPEGSVSTLKIQRTERGDSAVYLCASSTEDRVNTGELFFGEGSRLTVL.

The rearrangement uses TRBV6-1 and TRBJ2-7; D is possibly TRBD1 (6 bases). V was clipped by 2 bases and J by 1 base, with 15 bases between them. The CDR3 extends over 16 amino acids. CDR1 and CDR2 from the germline V gene are MNHNS and SASEGT. CDR3 nucleotide sequence: TGTGCCAGCAGTGAATCACGGACAGCCCCTTCCTACGAGCAGTACTTC. It specifies CASSESRTAPSYEQYF.

The chain carries TRBV21-1 and TRBJ1-1; the listed D gene, TRBD1, was not tested against the DNA. TRBV21-1 is classified as a pseudogene. This CDR3 has 17 residues. In DNA, the CDR3 is TGTGCCAGCAGCGCCCTTAGACCGGGACCCAAGAACACTGAAGCTTTCTTT. Translation: CASSALRPGPKNTEAFF.

The chain has TRBV7-2 and TRBJ2-2; 8 positions match TRBD2. With V trimmed by 3 bases and J by 4 bases, 7 bases remained unmatched. The length of the CDR3 is 16 residues. Germline V CDR1 and CDR2: SGHTA, FQGNSA. The CDR3 DNA reads TGTGCCAGCAGCTTCGTTGGGGGACTAGGCACCGGGGAGCTGTTTTTT. The encoded protein is CASSFVGGLGTGELFF.

The chain has TRBV6-2 or TRBV6-3 and TRBJ1-1; 8 bases align to TRBD1. The CDR3 sequence is 14 residues long. Germline V CDR1 and CDR2: MNHEY, SVGEGT. The ends lost 4 bases at V and 11 bases at J; junction bases unmatched: 12. CDR3 protein: CASSSTGQALSAFF. The CDR3 DNA sequence: TGTGCCAGCAGTTCCACGGGACAGGCCCTTAGCGCTTTCTTT.

This clonotype was detected only a few times. This rearrangement joins TRBV6-1 to TRBJ1-2, with TRBD1 identical over 7 bases. Germline CDR1 reads MNHNS; CDR2 reads SASEGT. CDR3 length: 16 amino acids. J lost 8 bases, V lost 6 bases, and 18 bases had no gene match. The CDR3 bases are TGTGCCAGCAGGAAACCGGGACAGCAAGTCGTCGGGGGCTACACCTTC. Encoded protein: CASRKPGQQVVGGYTF.

The V gene is TRBV6-2 or TRBV6-3, the J gene TRBJ2-5, with 7 bases identical to TRBD2. CDR3 length: 17 amino acids. V was clipped by 6 bases and J by 7 bases; unmatched bases: 20. From germline, CDR1 is MNHEY and CDR2 SVGEGT. The CDR3 DNA reads TGTGCCAGCAGCTCTCATCGGAAAGCGGGAAACGTAGGGACCCAGTACTTC. Translated: CASSSHRKAGNVGTQYF.

The rearrangement joins TRBV2 to TRBJ2-5; the match to TRBD2 covers 10 bases. Germline trimming cut 7 bases from V and 2 bases from J; bases unmatched to any gene: 16. CDR1 is SNHLY, CDR2 FYNNEI, per germline. The CDR3 runs to 18 residues. CDR3 in DNA: TGTGCCAGCAATCCCGGCAGGGTTAGCGGGGGGTGGCAAGAGACCCAGTACTTC. It is translated as CASNPGRVSGGWQETQYF.

The chain carries TRBV2 and TRBJ2-7; D might be TRBD1 (6 bases). The CDR3 totals 15 residues. Germline loops: CDR1 SNHLY, CDR2 FYNNEI. V was clipped by 7 bases and J by 4 bases, with 20 bases between them. The DNA of the CDR3 is TGTGCCAGCAAGTTGGAGATCCAGGGGCTGTACGAGCAGTACTTC. This sequence encodes CASKLEIQGLYEQYF.

The CDR3 sequence is CSVEDPGQGYTF. The CDR3 coding sequence is TGCAGCGTTGAAGATCCCGGACAGGGCTACACCTTC. The chain joins TRBV29-1 to TRBJ1-2, with D perhaps TRBD1 (6 bases). The germline V gene has CDR1 SQVTM and CDR2 ANQGSEA. CDR3 length equals 12 residues. Trimming left V 0 bases short and J 8 bases short, with 10 bases between.

This chain joins TRBV7-2 and TRBJ2-1; 10 positions match TRBD2. The CDR3 spans 16 residues. CDR1 is SGHTA, CDR2 FQGNSA, per germline. Trimming cost V 5 bases and J 6 bases; bases outside gene matches: 10. The CDR3 reads CASSQRSSGGSNEQFF. CDR3 DNA: TGTGCCAGCAGCCAAAGATCTAGCGGGGGTTCCAATGAGCAGTTCTTC.

A few counts support this clonotype. The chain recombines TRBV24-1 with TRBJ1-2; D is unresolved. Germline CDR1 reads KGHDR; CDR2 reads SFDVKD. The germline V and J ends were trimmed by 3 bases and 4 bases, with 11 bases remaining between them. The CDR3 is made up of 14 amino acids. CDR3 DNA sequence: TGTGCCACCAGTGATGGGAGACCCGGCTATGGCTACACCTTC. Its translation is CATSDGRPGYGYTF.

The chain recombines TRBV11-2 with TRBJ1-1, with no clear D. The CDR3 consists of 13 residues. In germline, CDR1 is SGHAT, CDR2 FQNNGV. The V end was cut by 0 bases, the J end by 4 bases, with 6 bases between. DNA for the CDR3: TGTGCCAGCAGCTTAGATGGCGTCACTGAAGCTTTCTTT. It yields the protein CASSLDGVTEAFF.

The chain joins TRBV11-3 to TRBJ2-7; possible D gene TRBD1, 6 bases. Trimming removed 9 bases at V and 0 bases at J, with 15 bases between. Germline V gene lookup returns CDR1 SGHNT and CDR2 YENEEA. The length of the CDR3 is 14 residues. The CDR3, as DNA: TGTGCCAGGGGAGTGCAGGGGAGCTCCTACGAGCAGTACTTC. Translation: CARGVQGSSYEQYF. The full variable domain, with the rest looked up from reference TRBV11-3 and TRBJ2-7, is EAGVVQSPRYKIIEKKQPVAFWCNPISGHNTLYWYLQNLGQGPELLIRYENEEAVDDSQLPKDRFSAERLKGVDSTLKIQPAELGDSAVYLCARGVQGSSYEQYFGPGTRLTVT.

V is TRBV7-3 and J is TRBJ2-6; D is unresolved. Germline V lookup: CDR1 SGHTA, CDR2 FQGTGA. With 3 bases removed from V and 3 bases from J, the gap between germline ends came to 3 bases. The length of the CDR3 is 13 residues. CDR3 amino acids: CASSFSGANVLTF. The CDR3 DNA is TGTGCCAGCAGCTTCAGTGGGGCCAACGTCCTGACTTTC.

A few counts support this clonotype. This chain links TRBV19 with TRBJ1-3; D gene unclear. The CDR3 spans 13 residues. Germline V lookup: CDR1 LNHDA, CDR2 SQIVND (reference sequence). Deletions cut 10 bases from V and 4 bases from J, with 14 bases between. Here the CDR3 reads CATNSGRGNTIYF. The CDR3 nucleotides are TGTGCCACCAATTCTGGCAGGGGAAACACCATATATTTT.

Only a few counts were recorded for this clonotype. This chain links TRBV19 with TRBJ2-2; TRBD1 matches 9 bases. J lost 5 bases, V lost 4 bases, and 5 bases had no gene match. This CDR3 spans 15 amino acids. Germline CDR1 is LNHDA and CDR2 is SQIVND (reference sequence). CDR3 sequence: CASSTQGAGTGELFF. The CDR3 nucleotides read TGTGCCAGTAGTACACAGGGGGCGGGAACCGGGGAGCTGTTTTTT.

V and J are TRBV6-2 or TRBV6-3 and TRBJ2-2; 7 bases are a match to TRBD1. CDR1 MNHEY and CDR2 SVGEGT come from the germline V gene. This CDR3 is 14 amino acids long. V was clipped by 5 bases and J by 5 bases; unmatched bases: 5. The CDR3 protein is CASSPGTETGELFF. The DNA of the CDR3 is TGTGCCAGCAGTCCCGGGACAGAGACCGGGGAGCTGTTTTTT.

This clonotype was detected once. The chain joins TRBV14 to TRBJ2-1, with 12 bases that match TRBD1. Germline CDR1 reads SGHDN; CDR2 reads FVKESK. The CDR3 contains 16 residues. The V gene end was trimmed by 1 base and the J gene end by 9 bases; junction bases not matched to a gene: 7. The CDR3 loop is CASSQGQGTGGIEQFF. Here the CDR3 DNA reads TGTGCCAGCAGCCAAGGACAGGGGACAGGGGGCATTGAGCAGTTCTTC.

In this sample, this clonotype turned up a few times. The V gene is TRBV28, the J gene TRBJ2-1; D perhaps matches TRBD2 (6 bases). CDR1 is MDHEN, CDR2 SYDVKM, per germline. The CDR3 sequence is 14 residues long. V lost 8 bases to trimming and J lost 0 bases, with 11 bases between them. CDR3 loop: CASAGGSSYNEQFF. The CDR3 nucleotides read TGTGCCAGCGCTGGGGGGAGCTCCTACAATGAGCAGTTCTTC. The variable domain in full, completed from reference TRBV28 and TRBJ2-1, reads DVKVTQSSRYLVKRTGEKVFLECVQDMDHENMFWYRQDPGLGLRLIYFSYDVKMKEKGDIPEGYSVSREKKERFSLILESASTNQTSMYLCASAGGSSYNEQFFGPGTRLTVL.

This sequence joins TRBV7-9 and TRBJ2-5; TRBD2 is a possible D gene (5 bases). Germline CDR1 reads SEHNR; CDR2 reads FQNEAQ (reference sequence). V dropped 2 bases and J dropped 2 bases, with 6 bases sitting between them. The CDR3 runs 13 residues. CDR3 coding DNA: TGTGCCAGCAGCTTACGAGGGCAAGAGACCCAGTACTTC. Amino acid sequence: CASSLRGQETQYF. The full variable domain, its missing parts supplied by reference TRBV7-9 and TRBJ2-5, is DTGVSQNPRHKITKRGQNVTFRCDPISEHNRLYWYRQTLGQGPEFLTYFQNEAQLEKSRLLSDRFSAERPKGSFSTLEIQRTEQGDSAMYLCASSLRGQETQYFGPGTRLLVL.